These T cell receptor beta chains were read from a single sample in a study of T-cell reconstitution after alpha-beta-depleted transplantation in children. Each CDR3 protein is one row after TCRdb ran MiXCR on the PCR reads. Of roughly 220,000 distinct CDR3 sequences in the sample, 12% were seen once. The sample consisted of PBMCs from the stem cell graft donor, taken from the stem cell graft. These receptors were collected from a human donor who donated a stem cell graft to a child with acute lymphoblastic leukemia. The CDR3 runs from the conserved cysteine through the conserved F or W. A D gene is named only where the DNA matches it firmly. Size values are once, few and many counts, or a class for expanded clones, and some rows have none.

cdr3_aa cdr3_nt v_call d_call clone_size j_call
CSARVGSSYNSPLHF TGCAGTGCTAGAGTGGGGAGCTCCTATAATTCACCCCTCCACTTT TRBV20-1 . many TRBJ1-6
CAISETRISGNTIYF TGTGCCATCAGTGAAACTCGGATCTCTGGAAACACCATATATTTT TRBV10-3 . few TRBJ1-3
CASSQARTYNSPLHF TGTGCCAGCAGCCAAGCACGGACCTATAATTCACCCCTCCACTTT TRBV14 . . TRBJ1-6
CAISPGIGVRGQPQHF TGTGCCATCAGCCCCGGGATAGGGGTCCGCGGGCAGCCCCAGCATTTT TRBV4-2 . once TRBJ1-5
CASSLWTDPSTNRYF TGTGCCAGCAGCCTCTGGACGGATCCCTCTACGAATCGGTACTTC TRBV7-2 . many TRBJ2-7
CASSIGIPLNTEAFF TGTGCCAGTAGTATTGGGATTCCCTTGAACACTGAAGCTTTCTTT TRBV19 . . TRBJ1-1
CATSDLGAKNTGELFF TGTGCCACCAGTGACCTCGGGGCAAAGAACACCGGGGAGCTGTTTTTT TRBV24-1 . many TRBJ2-2
CASSEENLISGNTIYF TGTGCCAGCAGTGAAGAAAATTTAATCTCTGGAAACACCATATATTTT TRBV2 . . TRBJ1-3
CASSLRDFSYSYNSPLHF TGCGCCAGCAGCTTGAGGGATTTCTCCTACTCCTATAATTCACCCCTCCACTTT TRBV5-1 . many TRBJ1-6
CAWSVSRNQPQHF TGTGCCTGGAGTGTATCTCGCAATCAGCCCCAGCATTTT TRBV30 . few TRBJ1-5
CASRAEGLSSYEQYF TGTGCCAGCAGAGCTGAAGGACTTAGCTCCTACGAGCAGTACTTC TRBV6-2/TRBV6-3 . many TRBJ2-7
CSARFVGTYPDTQYF TGCAGTGCTAGGTTTGTCGGGACCTACCCAGATACGCAGTATTTT TRBV20-1 . many TRBJ2-3
CASSTTQETQYF TGTGCCAGTAGTACGACGCAAGAGACCCAGTACTTC TRBV19 . . TRBJ2-5
CASSSRQGARTEAFF TGTGCCAGCAGTTCTCGACAGGGGGCGCGGACTGAAGCTTTCTTT TRBV27 TRBD1 many TRBJ1-1
CASSLRPAQREKLFF TGTGCCAGCAGCTTACGTCCAGCCCAACGGGAAAAACTGTTTTTT TRBV5-6 . many TRBJ1-4
CASSQLGPGQGSGEQYF TGTGCCAGCAGCCAACTGGGGCCGGGACAGGGGAGTGGCGAGCAGTACTTC TRBV4-2 TRBD1 once TRBJ2-7
CASAREGTISGNTIYF TGTGCCAGCGCTAGGGAGGGTACCATCTCTGGAAACACCATATATTTT TRBV6-5 . many TRBJ1-3
CASSQETASNQPQHF TGTGCCAGCAGCCAGGAGACAGCTAGCAATCAGCCCCAGCATTTT TRBV7-8 . many TRBJ1-5
CASSFGWGTEAFF TGTGCCAGCAGTTTCGGCTGGGGCACTGAAGCTTTCTTT TRBV12-3/TRBV12-4 . many TRBJ1-1
CSARDRQLFSPYGYTF TGCAGTGCTAGAGATCGACAGCTCTTCTCTCCTTATGGCTACACCTTC TRBV20-1 . many TRBJ1-2
CSALSGGSHSYEQYF TGCAGTGCTTTGAGCGGGGGCTCCCACTCCTACGAGCAGTACTTC TRBV20-1 TRBD2 many TRBJ2-7
CASSPPSGQKFRTEAFF TGTGCCAGTAGTCCTCCCTCGGGACAGAAGTTCCGTACTGAAGCTTTCTTT TRBV19 TRBD1 . TRBJ1-1
CASSLDRGPEQYF TGTGCCAGCAGCTTGGACAGGGGGCCCGAGCAGTACTTC TRBV5-6 TRBD1 many TRBJ2-7
CASSPVGSSSAEAFF TGTGCCAGCAGCCCGGTAGGGTCGTCTAGCGCTGAAGCTTTCTTT TRBV11-3 . many TRBJ1-1
CASSLDPRPGLAGSSYNEQFF TGCGCCAGCAGCTTGGACCCTCGACCGGGACTAGCGGGGTCCTCCTACAATGAGCAGTTCTTC TRBV5-1 TRBD2 . TRBJ2-1
CASSSAPTALETQYF TGTGCCAGCAGTTCAGCACCGACGGCCCTGGAGACCCAGTACTTC TRBV28 . many TRBJ2-5
CASPRSQRGVYNEQFF TGTGCCAGTCCGAGGAGCCAGCGGGGGGTCTACAATGAGCAGTTCTTC TRBV6-1 TRBD2 few TRBJ2-1
CSVDPVSSYNEQFF TGCAGCGTTGATCCAGTTAGCTCCTACAATGAGCAGTTCTTC TRBV29-1 . many TRBJ2-1
CSYHGAGGNMNTEAFF TGCAGCTACCACGGGGCAGGGGGTAATATGAACACTGAAGCTTTCTTT TRBV29-1 TRBD1 many TRBJ1-1
CATRDPTRNTEAFF TGTGCCACCAGGGACCCAACGAGGAACACTGAAGCTTTCTTT TRBV24-1 . many TRBJ1-1
CASSGLGGDTQYF TGTGCCAGCAGTGGACTAGGGGGAGATACGCAGTATTTT TRBV27 . many TRBJ2-3
CASSRSRGQANSYEQYF TGTGCCAGCAGCCGAAGTCGCGGACAGGCAAATTCCTACGAGCAGTACTTC TRBV3-1 TRBD1 . TRBJ2-7
CASSLSTRQGVSEQYF TGTGCCAGCAGTTTATCAACTCGGCAGGGTGTATCCGAGCAGTACTTC TRBV27 . many TRBJ2-7
CASSLTRIRGSYEQYF TGTGCCAGCAGTTTAACCCGAATACGAGGCTCCTACGAGCAGTACTTC TRBV12-3/TRBV12-4 . few TRBJ2-7
CASSPPWGASTYEQYF TGTGCCAGCAGCCCACCCTGGGGGGCGAGCACCTACGAGCAGTACTTC TRBV7-9 . many TRBJ2-7
CASSFSHGNTDTQYF TGTGCCAGCAGTTTCTCCCACGGTAACACAGATACGCAGTATTTT TRBV12-3/TRBV12-4 . many TRBJ2-3
CASSLVREGITDTQYF TGTGCCAGCAGCTTAGTCCGGGAGGGGATAACAGATACGCAGTATTTT TRBV7-3 TRBD2 few TRBJ2-3
CSASPWGPGNNEQFF TGCAGTGCTAGCCCCTGGGGGCCAGGCAACAATGAGCAGTTCTTC TRBV20-1 . many TRBJ2-1
CASSSASYEQYF TGTGCCAGCAGTTCCGCTTCCTACGAGCAGTACTTC TRBV6-2/TRBV6-3 . many TRBJ2-7
CATGQGTDTQYF TGCGCCACCGGACAGGGCACAGATACGCAGTATTTT TRBV4-3 TRBD1 many TRBJ2-3
CSAYRGLAMNTEAFF TGCAGTGCTTACAGGGGGCTGGCTATGAACACTGAAGCTTTCTTT TRBV20-1 TRBD1 many TRBJ1-1
CASSPKRDGAQYF TGTGCCAGCAGCCCGAAAAGGGACGGCGCGCAGTATTTT TRBV7-9 . many TRBJ2-3
CASSQRWQAPAGANVLTF TGTGCCAGCAGCCAACGTTGGCAGGCCCCGGCCGGGGCCAACGTCCTGACTTTC TRBV3-1 . . TRBJ2-6
CASSRNSHEQYF TGTGCCAGCAGCCGAAATTCCCACGAGCAGTACTTC TRBV7-6 . . TRBJ2-7